This TCR beta chain was sequenced for a study of blood T cell repertoires in COVID-19. Study information: Both acute and convalescent COVID-19 samples were obtained from the United States, Italy and Spain.

The authors' processing: The assay estimated nucleated cells by amplifying reference gene primers. Profiled with immunoSEQ multiplex PCR; TCRdb holds only in-frame clones, not every one. V, J and clone size are those of that table, while D and trimming were read from the DNA. The sample has 150,000 to 200,000 clones, more than 65% seen once. This TCR derives from a human donor with acute or convalescent COVID-19. The donor label of this sample is uncertain. Sequencing used peripheral blood.

The CDR3 loop reads CSVDGRGILETEAFF. The DNA of the CDR3 is TGCAGCGTTGATGGCAGGGGGATCTTGGAGACTGAAGCTTTCTTT. The rearrangement links TRBV29-1 to TRBJ1-1; 7 positions match TRBD1. With V trimmed by 3 bases and J by 5 bases, 12 bases remained unmatched. The germline V gene has CDR1 SQVTM and CDR2 ANQGSEA. The CDR3 runs 15 residues.